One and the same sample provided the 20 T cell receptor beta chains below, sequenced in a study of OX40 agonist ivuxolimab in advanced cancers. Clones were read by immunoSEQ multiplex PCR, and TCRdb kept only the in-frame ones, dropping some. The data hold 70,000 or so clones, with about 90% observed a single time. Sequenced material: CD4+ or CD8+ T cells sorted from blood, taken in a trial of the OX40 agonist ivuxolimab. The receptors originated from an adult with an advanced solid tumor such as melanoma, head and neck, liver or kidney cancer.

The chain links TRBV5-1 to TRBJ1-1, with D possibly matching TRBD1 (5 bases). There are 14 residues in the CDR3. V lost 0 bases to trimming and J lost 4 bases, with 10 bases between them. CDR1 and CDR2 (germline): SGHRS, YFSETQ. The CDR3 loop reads CASSLATGITEAFF. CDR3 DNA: TGCGCCAGCAGCTTGGCTACAGGCATCACTGAAGCTTTCTTT.

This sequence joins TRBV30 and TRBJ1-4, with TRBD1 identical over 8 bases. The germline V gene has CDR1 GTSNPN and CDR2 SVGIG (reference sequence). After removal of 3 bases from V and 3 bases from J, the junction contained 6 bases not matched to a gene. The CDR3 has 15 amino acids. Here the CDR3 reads CAWSGQGEANEKLFF. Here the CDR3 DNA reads TGTGCCTGGAGCGGACAGGGAGAAGCTAATGAAAAACTGTTTTTT.

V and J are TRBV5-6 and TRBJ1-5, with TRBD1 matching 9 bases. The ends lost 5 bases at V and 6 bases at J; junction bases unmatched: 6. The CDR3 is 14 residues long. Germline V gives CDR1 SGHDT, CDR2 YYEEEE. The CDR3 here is CASRLQGAGQPQHF. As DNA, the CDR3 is TGTGCCAGCAGATTACAGGGGGCCGGTCAGCCCCAGCATTTT.

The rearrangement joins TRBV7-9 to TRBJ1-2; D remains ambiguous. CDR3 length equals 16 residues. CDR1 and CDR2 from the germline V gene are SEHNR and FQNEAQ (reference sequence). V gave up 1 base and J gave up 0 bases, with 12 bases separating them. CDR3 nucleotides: TGTGCCAGCAGCTTAGAGCAGGCCGGATCTAACTATGGCTACACCTTC. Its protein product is CASSLEQAGSNYGYTF.

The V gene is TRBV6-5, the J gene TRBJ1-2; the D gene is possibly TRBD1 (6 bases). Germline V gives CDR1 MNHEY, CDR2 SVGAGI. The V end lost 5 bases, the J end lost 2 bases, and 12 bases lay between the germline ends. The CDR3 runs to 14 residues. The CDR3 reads CASSPRTANYGYTF. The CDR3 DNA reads TGTGCCAGCAGTCCGAGGACAGCCAACTATGGCTACACCTTC.

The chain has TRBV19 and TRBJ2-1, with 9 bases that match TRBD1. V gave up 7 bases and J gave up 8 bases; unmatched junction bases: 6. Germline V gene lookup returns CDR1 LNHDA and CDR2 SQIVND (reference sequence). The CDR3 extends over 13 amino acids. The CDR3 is CASMDRGLYEQFF. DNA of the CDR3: TGTGCCAGTATGGACAGGGGTCTTTATGAGCAGTTCTTC.

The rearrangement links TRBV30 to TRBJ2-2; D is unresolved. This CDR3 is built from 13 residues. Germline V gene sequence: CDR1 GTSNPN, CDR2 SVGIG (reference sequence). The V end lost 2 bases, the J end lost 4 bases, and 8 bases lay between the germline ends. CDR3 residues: CAWSPRGTGELFF. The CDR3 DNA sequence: TGTGCCTGGAGTCCCCGCGGCACCGGGGAGCTGTTTTTT. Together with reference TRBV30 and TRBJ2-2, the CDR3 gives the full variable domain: SQTIHQWPATLVQPVGSPLSLECTVEGTSNPNLYWYRQAAGRGLQLLFYSVGIGQISSEVPQNLSASRPQDRQFILSSKKLLLSDSGFYLCAWSPRGTGELFFGEGSRLTVL.

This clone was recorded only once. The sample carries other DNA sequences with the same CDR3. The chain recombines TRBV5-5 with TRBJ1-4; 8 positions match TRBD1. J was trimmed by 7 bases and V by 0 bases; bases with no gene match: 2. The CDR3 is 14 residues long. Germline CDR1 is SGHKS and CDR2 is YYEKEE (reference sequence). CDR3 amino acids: CASSLGTGGEKLFF. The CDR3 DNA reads TGTGCCAGCAGCTTGGGTACAGGGGGTGAAAAACTGTTTTTT.

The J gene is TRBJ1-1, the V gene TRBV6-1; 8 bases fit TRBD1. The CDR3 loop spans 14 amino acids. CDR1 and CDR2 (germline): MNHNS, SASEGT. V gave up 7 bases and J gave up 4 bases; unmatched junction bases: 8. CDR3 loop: CASTTGQGGTEAFF. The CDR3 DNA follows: TGTGCCAGCACCACAGGACAGGGAGGCACTGAAGCTTTCTTT.

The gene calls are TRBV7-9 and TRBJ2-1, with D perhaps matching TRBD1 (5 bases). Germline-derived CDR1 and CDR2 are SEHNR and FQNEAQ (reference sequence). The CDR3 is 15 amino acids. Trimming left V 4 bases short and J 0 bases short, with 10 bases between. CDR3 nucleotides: TGTGCCAGCAGCTCTGGGGCGATCTCCTACAATGAGCAGTTCTTC. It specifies CASSSGAISYNEQFF. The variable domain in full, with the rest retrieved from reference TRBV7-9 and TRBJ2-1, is DTGVSQNPRHKITKRGQNVTFRCDPISEHNRLYWYRQTLGQGPEFLTYFQNEAQLEKSRLLSDRFSAERPKGSFSTLEIQRTEQGDSAMYLCASSSGAISYNEQFFGPGTRLTVL.

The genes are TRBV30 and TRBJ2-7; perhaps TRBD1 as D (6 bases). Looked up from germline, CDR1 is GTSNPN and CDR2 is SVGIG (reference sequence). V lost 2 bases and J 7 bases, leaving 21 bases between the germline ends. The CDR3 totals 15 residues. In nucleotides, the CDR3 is TGTGCCTGGAGTCCCCCGGGGTTCCGAAGGGGGGAGCAGTACTTC. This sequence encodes CAWSPPGFRRGEQYF.

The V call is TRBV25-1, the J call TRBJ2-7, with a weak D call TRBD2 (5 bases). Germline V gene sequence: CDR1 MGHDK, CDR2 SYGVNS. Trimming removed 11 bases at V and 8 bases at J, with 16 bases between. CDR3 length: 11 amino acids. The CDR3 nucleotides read TGTGCCGGCCGGGGAGAGTGGAAGCAGTACTTC. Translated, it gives CAGRGEWKQYF.

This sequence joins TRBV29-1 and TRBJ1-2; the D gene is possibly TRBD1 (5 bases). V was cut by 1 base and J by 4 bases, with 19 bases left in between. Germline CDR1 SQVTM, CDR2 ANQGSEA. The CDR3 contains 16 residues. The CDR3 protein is CSVEGPGQGEAYGYTF. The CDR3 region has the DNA TGCAGCGTTGAAGGCCCCGGGCAGGGAGAGGCCTATGGCTACACCTTC.

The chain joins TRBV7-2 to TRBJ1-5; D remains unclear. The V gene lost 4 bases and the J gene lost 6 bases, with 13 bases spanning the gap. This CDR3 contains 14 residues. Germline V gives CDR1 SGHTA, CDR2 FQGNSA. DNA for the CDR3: TGTGCCAGCAGCTCGGACGGACGGGGTCAGCCCCAGCATTTT. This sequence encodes CASSSDGRGQPQHF.

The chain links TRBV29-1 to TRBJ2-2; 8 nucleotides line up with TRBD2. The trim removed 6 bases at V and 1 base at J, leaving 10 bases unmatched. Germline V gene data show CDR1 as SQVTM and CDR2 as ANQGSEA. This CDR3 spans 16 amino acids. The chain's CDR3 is CSVTGLALRNTGELFF. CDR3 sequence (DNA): TGCAGCGTAACCGGACTAGCCTTACGGAACACCGGGGAGCTGTTTTTT.

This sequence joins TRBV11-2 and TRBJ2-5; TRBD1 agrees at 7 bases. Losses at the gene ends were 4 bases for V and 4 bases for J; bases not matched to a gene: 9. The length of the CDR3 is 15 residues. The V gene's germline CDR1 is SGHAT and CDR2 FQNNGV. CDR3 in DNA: TGTGCCAGCAGCTCTAGGGTAGGGGGCAGAGAGACCCAGTACTTC. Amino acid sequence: CASSSRVGGRETQYF.

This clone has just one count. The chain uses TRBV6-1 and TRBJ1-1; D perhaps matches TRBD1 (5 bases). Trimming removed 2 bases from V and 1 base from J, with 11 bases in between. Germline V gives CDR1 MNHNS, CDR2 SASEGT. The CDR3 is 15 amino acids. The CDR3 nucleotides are TGTGCCAGCAGTGAAAGGGTGACAGCGAACACTGAAGCTTTCTTT. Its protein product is CASSERVTANTEAFF.

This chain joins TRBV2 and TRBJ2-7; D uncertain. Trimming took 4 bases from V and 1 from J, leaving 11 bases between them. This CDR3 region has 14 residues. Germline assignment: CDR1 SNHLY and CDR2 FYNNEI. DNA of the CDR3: TGTGCCAGCAGTGCGGATACGATATCCTACGAGCAGTACTTC. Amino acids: CASSADTISYEQYF.

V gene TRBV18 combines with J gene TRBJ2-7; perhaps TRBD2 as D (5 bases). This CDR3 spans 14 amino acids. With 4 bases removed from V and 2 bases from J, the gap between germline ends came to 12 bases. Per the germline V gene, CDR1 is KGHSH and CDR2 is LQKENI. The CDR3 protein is CASSQLDGPYEQYF. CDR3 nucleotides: TGTGCCAGCTCACAACTAGACGGACCCTACGAGCAGTACTTC.

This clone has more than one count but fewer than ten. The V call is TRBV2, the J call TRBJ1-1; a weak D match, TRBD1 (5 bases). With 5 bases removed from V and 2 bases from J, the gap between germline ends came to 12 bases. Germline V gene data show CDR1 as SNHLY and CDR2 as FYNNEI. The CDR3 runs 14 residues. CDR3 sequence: CASSLPQGNTEAFF. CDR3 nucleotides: TGTGCCAGCAGTCTGCCCCAGGGTAACACTGAAGCTTTCTTT. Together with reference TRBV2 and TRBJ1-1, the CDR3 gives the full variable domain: EPEVTQTPSHQVTQMGQEVILRCVPISNHLYFYWYRQILGQKVEFLVSFYNNEISEKSEIFDDQFSVERPDGSNFTLKIRSTKLEDSAMYFCASSLPQGNTEAFFGQGTRLTVV.